The 23 T cell receptor beta chains presented below share a single source sample, sequenced in a study of T cells after yellow fever vaccination. One entry per CDR3 protein results from TCRdb running MiXCR on the 5' RACE reads. Of hundreds of thousands of distinct CDR3 sequences listed, approximately 3.9% are singletons. The sample consisted of PBMCs, taken on the day of the yellow fever booster vaccination. The receptor source for this set is a man aged 18 to 30 who received the YFV17D yellow fever vaccine.

This clonotype has ten or more counts. J is TRBJ2-4 and V is TRBV5-1; 8 bases are a match to TRBD1. The germline CDR1 and CDR2 sequences are SGHRS and YFSETQ. V was pared by 0 bases and J by 7 bases, with 6 bases of the junction left unmatched. This CDR3 contains 15 residues. The CDR3, as DNA: TGCGCCAGCAGCTTGGGCGGACAGGGTCAGAACATTCAGTACTTC. Translating it yields CASSLGGQGQNIQYF.

This clonotype was counted ten times or more. The V call is TRBV7-2, the J call TRBJ2-7, with D perhaps given as TRBD1 or TRBD2 (5 bases each). The V end was cut by 3 bases, the J end by 5 bases, with 11 bases between. Germline V gene data show CDR1 as SGHTA and CDR2 as FQGNSA. The CDR3 is 13 residues long. The CDR3 DNA sequence: TGTGCCAGCAGCTTCCGGGACCTAGACGAGCAGTACTTC. This translates into CASSFRDLDEQYF.

V and J are TRBV19 and TRBJ2-1, with 7 bases aligning to TRBD1. The CDR3 covers 19 residues. Germline V lookup: CDR1 LNHDA, CDR2 SQIVND (reference sequence). Losses at the gene ends were 4 bases for V and 3 bases for J; bases not matched to a gene: 18. The DNA for the CDR3 is TGTGCCAGTAGTACGGAAAATTCCCGGGACAGCCGGCTCTACAATGAGCAGTTCTTC. Translating gives CASSTENSRDSRLYNEQFF.

The genes are TRBV6-2 or TRBV6-3 and TRBJ1-1; TRBD1 might be the D (6 bases). V lost 7 bases and J lost 8, with 14 bases in between. The germline gives CDR1 MNHEY, CDR2 SVGEGT. The CDR3 is 12 residues long. This CDR3 reads CASTPGTPEAFF. In DNA, the CDR3 is TGTGCCAGCACCCCCGGGACACCCGAAGCTTTCTTT.

Only a few counts were recorded for this clonotype. This chain uses TRBV12-3 or TRBV12-4 with TRBJ1-2; 7 bases line up with TRBD1. With 0 bases clipped from V and 2 bases from J, the junction kept 6 bases outside the gene matches. This CDR3 is built from 16 residues. CDR3 nucleotides: TGTGCCAGCAGTTTAGCGAATACAGGGGTGAACTATGGCTACACCTTC. Translating it yields CASSLANTGVNYGYTF.

The chain combines TRBV5-1 with TRBJ2-5; TRBD2 aligns across 9 bases. The CDR3 is made up of 18 amino acids. Germline assignment: CDR1 SGHRS and CDR2 YFSETQ. J lost 4 bases, V lost 1 base, and 14 bases had no gene match. CDR3 bases: TGCGCCAGCAGCTTGTTAGGCTACGGGCTAGCGGGGTCAGAGACCCAGTACTTC. Protein product: CASSLLGYGLAGSETQYF.

This clonotype was picked up a small number of times. The J gene is TRBJ1-2, the V gene TRBV5-1; D remains ambiguous. From germline, CDR1 is SGHRS and CDR2 YFSETQ. V lost 1 base, J lost 2 bases, and 9 bases lay in between. The CDR3 covers 14 residues. The CDR3 is CASSLQPGNYGYTF. The CDR3 nucleotides are TGCGCCAGCAGCTTGCAACCAGGCAACTATGGCTACACCTTC.

In this sample, this clonotype turned up a few times. This sequence joins TRBV12-3 or TRBV12-4 and TRBJ2-1; 8 bases line up with TRBD2. With V trimmed by 3 bases and J by 5 bases, 6 bases remained unmatched. This CDR3 is 15 amino acids long. CDR3 residues: CASSFGGAKDNEQFF. The CDR3 coding sequence is TGTGCCAGCAGTTTCGGGGGGGCAAAGGACAATGAGCAGTTCTTC.

This clonotype has at least ten counts. The chain uses TRBV24-1 and TRBJ2-3; 7 nucleotides align to TRBD1. The CDR3 covers 15 residues. Germline trimming cut 4 bases from V and 3 bases from J; bases unmatched to any gene: 6. Germline-derived CDR1 and CDR2 are KGHDR and SFDVKD. As DNA, the CDR3 is TGTGCCACCAGTGAAGGGGGCGCGGTAACAGATACGCAGTATTTT. Protein product: CATSEGGAVTDTQYF.

This chain uses TRBV19 with TRBJ1-5; 9 positions agree with TRBD1. Germline V gene data show CDR1 as LNHDA and CDR2 as SQIVND (reference sequence). This CDR3 region has 15 residues. J lost 5 bases, V lost 2 bases, and 4 bases had no gene match. The CDR3 DNA is TGTGCCAGTAGTATAATAACAGGGGGCGATCAGCCCCAGCATTTT. Its translation is CASSIITGGDQPQHF. Variable domain in full (rest from reference TRBV19 and TRBJ1-5): DGGITQSPKYLFRKEGQNVTLSCEQNLNHDAMYWYRQDPGQGLRLIYYSQIVNDFQKGDIAEGYSVSREKKESFPLTVTSAQKNPTAFYLCASSIITGGDQPQHFGDGTRLSIL.

This chain joins TRBV7-6 and TRBJ2-6, with TRBD1 matching over 8 bases. Germline V gene lookup returns CDR1 SGHVS and CDR2 FNYEAQ. The ends lost 1 base at V and 0 bases at J; junction bases unmatched: 2. The CDR3 length is 17 residues. DNA of the CDR3: TGTGCCAGCAGCTTAGGGACAGGGAACTCTGGGGCCAACGTCCTGACTTTC. Residues: CASSLGTGNSGANVLTF.

This clonotype came up many times. The chain uses TRBV4-1 and TRBJ1-2; D possibly corresponds to TRBD1 (6 bases). The CDR3 extends over 15 amino acids. Germline V gene data show CDR1 as MGHRA and CDR2 as YSYEKL. Trimming left V 0 bases short and J 9 bases short, with 17 bases between. DNA of the CDR3: TGCGCCAGCAGCCAAGATTGGAACAGGGCTAAAAGCTACACCTTC. This sequence encodes CASSQDWNRAKSYTF.

This clonotype was counted between two and nine times. The rearrangement uses TRBV12-3 or TRBV12-4 and TRBJ2-3; 8 nucleotides agree with TRBD1. This CDR3 region has 15 residues. V trimming: 7 bases; J trimming: 4 bases; junction bases outside the gene matches: 10. The CDR3 region is CASTQGAPGADTQYF. In DNA form, the CDR3 reads TGTGCCAGCACCCAGGGGGCGCCGGGGGCAGATACGCAGTATTTT.

The table lists this clonotype with many counts. The rearrangement uses TRBV18 and TRBJ2-7, with 12 bases matching TRBD1. V was clipped by 4 bases and J by 4 bases; unmatched bases: 5. From germline, CDR1 is KGHSH and CDR2 LQKENI. This CDR3 is 15 amino acids long. CDR3 residues: CASSLGTGGQYEQYF. DNA of the CDR3: TGTGCCAGCTCACTCGGGACAGGGGGCCAGTACGAGCAGTACTTC.

The rearrangement links TRBV5-1 to TRBJ2-1; D is unclear. CDR1 and CDR2 from the germline V gene are SGHRS and YFSETQ. The CDR3 runs to 16 residues. V dropped 2 bases and J dropped 1 base, with 13 bases sitting between them. CDR3 DNA: TGCGCCAGCAGCTTAGATCAGATGATATCCTACAATGAGCAGTTCTTC. Its protein is CASSLDQMISYNEQFF.

This clonotype came up a few times. This rearrangement joins TRBV9 to TRBJ1-4, with 7 bases that match TRBD1. The CDR3 runs 13 residues. Unmatched junction bases numbered 10, after V lost 4 bases and J lost 13 bases. Germline lookup yields CDR1 SGDLS and CDR2 YYNGEE. CDR3 residues: CASSPGQDGGLFF. The CDR3 DNA is TGTGCCAGCAGCCCCGGACAGGACGGAGGACTGTTTTTT.

This clonotype has a handful of counts. V usage is TRBV24-1 and J usage is TRBJ2-1; 10 positions agree with TRBD1. The CDR3 has 17 residues. The V gene's germline CDR1 is KGHDR and CDR2 SFDVKD. The V segment lost 6 bases and the J segment 2 bases; nucleotides outside the gene matches: 9. The CDR3 loop reads CATSPTPGQGTYNEQFF. As DNA, the CDR3 is TGTGCCACCAGTCCGACCCCGGGACAGGGGACCTACAATGAGCAGTTCTTC.

This clonotype occurred a few times. The chain combines TRBV20-1 with TRBJ2-7, with TRBD1 matching 7 bases. V shed 6 bases and J 0 bases; nucleotides not matched to a gene: 2. The CDR3 has 12 residues. Germline CDR1 is DFQATT and CDR2 is SNEGSKA (reference sequence). CDR3 nucleotide sequence: TGCAGTGCCGGGGACAGCTCCTACGAGCAGTACTTC. The encoded protein is CSAGDSSYEQYF.

The chain recombines TRBV6-5 with TRBJ2-7, with TRBD1 identical over 7 bases. CDR3 length: 15 amino acids. V gave up 1 base and J gave up 3 bases; unmatched junction bases: 6. Looked up from germline, CDR1 is MNHEY and CDR2 is SVGAGI. The chain's CDR3 is CASSYWGQSYYEQYF. The CDR3 DNA sequence: TGTGCCAGCAGTTACTGGGGACAGTCCTACTACGAGCAGTACTTC.

A few counts support this clonotype. This chain joins TRBV12-3 or TRBV12-4 and TRBJ1-6; 9 bases map to TRBD1. V lost 6 bases, J lost 7 bases, and 4 bases stayed unmatched. The length of the CDR3 is 14 residues. The CDR3 loop reads CASRTGTGNSPLHF. In nucleotides, the CDR3 is TGTGCCAGCAGAACCGGGACAGGGAATTCACCCCTCCACTTT.

This clonotype showed up many times. The chain carries TRBV4-2 and TRBJ2-7, with no clear D. Germline V lookup: CDR1 LGHNA, CDR2 YNFKEQ. V lost 0 bases to trimming and J lost 2 bases, with 8 bases between them. The CDR3 loop spans 14 amino acids. The CDR3 loop is CASSQERRAYEQYF. The CDR3 DNA reads as TGTGCCAGCAGCCAAGAAAGGCGCGCCTACGAGCAGTACTTC.

Turning to this clonotype: This could be a read error, since a much larger clone is one nucleotide away. The chain employs TRBV7-3 and TRBJ2-1; TRBD2 might be the D (5 bases). Germline V gene lookup returns CDR1 SGHTA and CDR2 FQGTGA. The CDR3 is 15 residues long. The CDR3: CASCLRLGSHNEQFF. The DNA of the CDR3 is TGTGCCAGCTGCTTACGACTGGGGAGTCACAATGAGCAGTTCTTC.

The V call is TRBV9, the J call TRBJ2-1; TRBD2 aligns across 10 bases. This CDR3 comprises 13 residues. V dropped 3 bases and J dropped 7; count of bases not matched to a gene: 1. CDR1 is SGDLS and CDR2 is YYNGEE in the germline V gene. The chain's CDR3 is CASSGSGRNEQFF. The CDR3 DNA sequence: TGTGCCAGCAGCGGTAGCGGGAGGAATGAGCAGTTCTTC. Based on the CDR3 plus reference TRBV9 and TRBJ2-1, the full variable domain is DSGVTQTPKHLITATGQRVTLRCSPRSGDLSVYWYQQSLDQGLQFLIQYYNGEERAKGNILERFSAQQFPDLHSELNLSSLELGDSALYFCASSGSGRNEQFFGPGTRLTVL.